This T cell receptor (beta chain) was found in a study of T cell changes during pregnancy in multiple sclerosis. Libraries were prepared by immunoSEQ multiplex PCR; TCRdb keeps only in-frame clonotypes and omits some of them. Among 45,000 to 50,000 clones, around 94% were seen once, and the ten largest hold roughly 5.4%. This TCR was sampled from a female donor with multiple sclerosis, enrolled in a pregnancy study. Specimen: CD8+ T cells from peripheral blood mononuclear cells, collected before pregnancy.

The CDR3 DNA is TGTGCCAGCAGTTTACCAGGGGAAGGAAAACTGTTTTTT. This codes for CASSLPGEGKLFF. The V and J genes are TRBV27 and TRBJ1-4; D may be TRBD1 (6 bases). V was trimmed by 2 bases and J by 10 bases, leaving 11 bases between them. Per the germline V gene, CDR1 is MNHEY and CDR2 is SMNVEV (reference sequence). This CDR3 contains 13 residues.